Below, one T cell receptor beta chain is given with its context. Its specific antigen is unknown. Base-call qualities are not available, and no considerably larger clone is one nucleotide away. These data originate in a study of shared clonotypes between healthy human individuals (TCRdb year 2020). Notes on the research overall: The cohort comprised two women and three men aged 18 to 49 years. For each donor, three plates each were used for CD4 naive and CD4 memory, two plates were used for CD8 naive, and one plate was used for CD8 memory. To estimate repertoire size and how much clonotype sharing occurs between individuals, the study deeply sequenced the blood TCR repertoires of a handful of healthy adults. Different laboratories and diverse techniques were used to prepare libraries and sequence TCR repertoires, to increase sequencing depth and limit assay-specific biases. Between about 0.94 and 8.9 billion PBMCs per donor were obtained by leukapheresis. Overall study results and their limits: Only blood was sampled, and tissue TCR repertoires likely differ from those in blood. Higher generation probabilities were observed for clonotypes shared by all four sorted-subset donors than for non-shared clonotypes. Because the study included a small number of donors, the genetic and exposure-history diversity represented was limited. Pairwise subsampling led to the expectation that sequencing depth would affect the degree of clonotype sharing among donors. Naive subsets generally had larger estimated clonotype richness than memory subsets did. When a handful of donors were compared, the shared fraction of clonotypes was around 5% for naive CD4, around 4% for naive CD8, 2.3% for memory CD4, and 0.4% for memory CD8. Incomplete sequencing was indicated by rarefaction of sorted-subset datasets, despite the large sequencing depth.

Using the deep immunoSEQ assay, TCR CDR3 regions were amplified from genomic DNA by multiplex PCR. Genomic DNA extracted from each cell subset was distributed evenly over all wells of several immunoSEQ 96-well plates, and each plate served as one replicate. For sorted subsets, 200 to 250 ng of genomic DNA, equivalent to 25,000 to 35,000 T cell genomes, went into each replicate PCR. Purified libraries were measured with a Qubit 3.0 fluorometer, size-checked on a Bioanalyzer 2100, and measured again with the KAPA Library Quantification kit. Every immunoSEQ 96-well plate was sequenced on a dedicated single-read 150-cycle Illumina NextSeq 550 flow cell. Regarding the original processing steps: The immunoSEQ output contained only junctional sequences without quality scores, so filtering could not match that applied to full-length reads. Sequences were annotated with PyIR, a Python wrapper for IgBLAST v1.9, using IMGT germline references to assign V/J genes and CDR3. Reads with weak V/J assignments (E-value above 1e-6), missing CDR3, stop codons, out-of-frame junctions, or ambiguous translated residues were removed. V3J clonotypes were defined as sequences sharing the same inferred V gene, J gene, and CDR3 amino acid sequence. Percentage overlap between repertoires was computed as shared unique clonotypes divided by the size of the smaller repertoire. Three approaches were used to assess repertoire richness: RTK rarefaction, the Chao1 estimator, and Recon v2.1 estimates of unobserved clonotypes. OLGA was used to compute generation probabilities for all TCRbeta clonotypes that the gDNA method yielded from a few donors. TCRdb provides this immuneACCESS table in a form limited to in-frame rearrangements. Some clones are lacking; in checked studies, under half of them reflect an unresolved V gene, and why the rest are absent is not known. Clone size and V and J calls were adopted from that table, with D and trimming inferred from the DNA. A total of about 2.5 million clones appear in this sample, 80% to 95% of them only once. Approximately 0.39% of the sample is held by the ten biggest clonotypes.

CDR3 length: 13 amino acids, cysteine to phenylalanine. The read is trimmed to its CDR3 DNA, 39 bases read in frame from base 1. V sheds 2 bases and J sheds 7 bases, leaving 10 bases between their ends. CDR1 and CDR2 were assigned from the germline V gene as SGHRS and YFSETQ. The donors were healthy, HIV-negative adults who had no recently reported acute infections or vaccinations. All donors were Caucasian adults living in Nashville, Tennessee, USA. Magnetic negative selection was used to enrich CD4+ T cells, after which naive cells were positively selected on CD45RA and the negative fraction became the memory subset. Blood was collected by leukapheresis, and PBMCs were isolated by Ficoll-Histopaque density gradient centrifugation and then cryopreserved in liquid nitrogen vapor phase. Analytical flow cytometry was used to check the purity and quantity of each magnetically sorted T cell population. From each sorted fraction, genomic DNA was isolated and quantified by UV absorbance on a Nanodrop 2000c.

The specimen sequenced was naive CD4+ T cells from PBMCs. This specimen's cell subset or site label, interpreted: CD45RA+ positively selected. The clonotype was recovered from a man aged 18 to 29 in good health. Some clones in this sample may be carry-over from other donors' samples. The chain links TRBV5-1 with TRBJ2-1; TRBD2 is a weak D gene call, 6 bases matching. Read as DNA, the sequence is TGCGCCAGCAGCTTCGCCAGCGGGAATGAGCAGTTCTTC. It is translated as CASSFASGNEQFF.